These T cell receptor beta chains were read from a single sample in a study of control samples from healthy donors and cancer patients. The table came from immunoSEQ multiplex PCR; TCRdb's copy has only in-frame clones and leaves some out. This sample yields about 35,000 clones, of which over 85% are seen a single time; 1.5% to 2% belongs to the top ten. The sample taken for sequencing was PBMCs. Receptors were obtained from a man aged 35-49 years with colorectal cancer. Each CDR3 is given with its conserved first and last residue. The D gene is left open where the match is weak. The size field is filled for only some rows; it gives once, few, many or a size class.

CDR3aa,CDR3nt,d_gene,j_gene,v_gene,abundance
CASSVEAGGPTGELFF,TGTGCCAGCAGCGTAGAGGCGGGGGGGCCGACCGGGGAGCTGTTTTTT,TRBD2,TRBJ2-2,TRBV9,.
CASSSTAGEPYNEQFF,TGCGCCAGCAGCTCGACAGCGGGGGAGCCATACAATGAGCAGTTCTTC,TRBD2,TRBJ2-1,TRBV5-1,.
CASSPLGAGVPGELFF,TGTGCCAGCAGCCCACTCGGGGCGGGGGTTCCCGGGGAGCTGTTTTTT,TRBD2,TRBJ2-2,TRBV7-3,.
CASSSQGGGGTEAFF,TGCGCCAGCAGCTCTCAAGGGGGCGGGGGGACTGAAGCTTTCTTT,TRBD1,TRBJ1-1,TRBV5-1,once
CASSNRVGYTF,TGTGCCAGCTCCAACCGGGTTGGCTACACCTTC,.,TRBJ1-2,TRBV5-6,once
CASTRTGAEYTF,TGTGCCAGTACTCGGACAGGCGCCGAGTACACCTTC,TRBD1,TRBJ1-2,TRBV5-6,.
CSVGPVTANTEAFF,TGCAGCGTGGGTCCGGTGACCGCGAACACTGAAGCTTTCTTT,.,TRBJ1-1,TRBV29-1,.
CASSQPGRNTEAFF,TGTGCCAGCAGCCAACCAGGGAGGAACACTGAAGCTTTCTTT,.,TRBJ1-1,TRBV14,.
CASSQGASEAFF,TGTGCCAGCAGTCAGGGGGCTTCTGAAGCTTTCTTT,TRBD1,TRBJ1-1,TRBV5-6,.
CASKPQAGGISKTFF,TGTGCCAGTAAGCCGCAGGCAGGGGGAATCTCTAAGACTTTCTTT,TRBD1,TRBJ1-1,TRBV19,.
CASSPPYMLAGDNEQFF,TGTGCCAGCTCACCACCATACATGTTAGCGGGGGACAATGAGCAGTTCTTC,TRBD2,TRBJ2-1,TRBV18,.
CASTSVRTLINEQFF,TGTGCCAGCACCAGTGTCAGGACTTTGATCAATGAGCAGTTCTTC,.,TRBJ2-1,TRBV2,.
CASSHGGYTQFF,TGTGCCAGCAGCCATGGGGGATACACGCAGTTCTTC,.,TRBJ2-1,TRBV3-1/TRBV3-2,.
CASSSWTGDYGYTF,TGTGCCAGCAGCTCCTGGACGGGAGACTATGGCTACACCTTC,.,TRBJ1-2,TRBV7-9,.
CASSVDLAGTNTGELFF,TGTGCCAGCAGCGTAGATCTAGCGGGGACGAACACCGGGGAGCTGTTTTTT,TRBD2,TRBJ2-2,TRBV9,.
CASSYSLAGGNNEQFF,TGTGCCAGCAGTTACTCGTTAGCGGGGGGCAACAATGAGCAGTTCTTC,TRBD2,TRBJ2-1,TRBV6-5,.
CASSELVTYNEQFF,TGTGCCAGCAGTGAACTAGTCACTTACAATGAGCAGTTCTTC,.,TRBJ2-1,TRBV6-1,.
CASSTTGFTGELFF,TGTGCCAGCAGCACGACAGGGTTCACCGGGGAGCTGTTTTTT,TRBD1,TRBJ2-2,TRBV11-3,.
CASRTGGLGETQYF,TGCGCCAGCAGGACAGGGGGCTTGGGGGAGACCCAGTACTTC,TRBD1,TRBJ2-5,TRBV5-1,.
CASETGDSRGANVLTF,TGCGCCAGCGAGACAGGGGATTCCAGGGGGGCCAACGTCCTGACTTTC,TRBD1,TRBJ2-6,TRBV10-2,.
CASSVLIESPLHF,TGTGCCAGTAGTGTCCTAATTGAATCACCCCTCCACTTT,.,TRBJ1-6,TRBV19,once
CASSLEGAYNSPLHF,TGCGCCAGCAGCTTGGAGGGGGCTTATAATTCACCCCTCCACTTT,TRBD1,TRBJ1-6,TRBV5-1,.
CASSYSNAYNSPLHF,TGTGCCAGCAGTTACTCGAATGCCTATAATTCACCCCTCCACTTT,.,TRBJ1-6,TRBV6-5,.
CATRLGNQPQHF,TGTGCCACCAGATTAGGGAATCAGCCCCAGCATTTT,.,TRBJ1-5,TRBV15,.
CASSFIGSYGYTF,TGTGCCAGCAGTTTTATAGGGTCCTATGGCTACACCTTC,.,TRBJ1-2,TRBV12-3/TRBV12-4,.
CASSPDSLSTDTQYF,TGTGCCAGCTCACCGGACAGCTTAAGCACAGATACGCAGTATTTT,.,TRBJ2-3,TRBV18,.
CASKYPGTSTGELFF,TGTGCCAGCAAATATCCCGGGACTAGCACCGGGGAGCTGTTTTTT,TRBD2,TRBJ2-2,TRBV19,.
CASGSGLAGGRVSYEQYF,TGTGCCAGCGGATCTGGACTAGCGGGGGGCCGAGTGTCCTACGAGCAGTACTTC,TRBD2,TRBJ2-7,TRBV2,.
CASSPWDSGYTGELFF,TGTGCCAGTAGTCCCTGGGACAGCGGTTACACCGGGGAGCTGTTTTTT,TRBD1,TRBJ2-2,TRBV19,.
CASSQLSTGGTEAFF,TGTGCCAGCAGCCAACTAAGTACAGGGGGCACTGAAGCTTTCTTT,TRBD1,TRBJ1-1,TRBV3-1/TRBV3-2,.
CASSFSRVQPQHF,TGTGCCAGCAGTTTTAGCAGGGTTCAGCCCCAGCATTTT,.,TRBJ1-5,TRBV12-3/TRBV12-4,.
CASSLAGNYGYTF,TGCGCCAGCAGCTTGGCGGGGAACTATGGCTACACCTTC,.,TRBJ1-2,TRBV5-1,.
CATNDRFYEQYF,TGTGCCACTAATGACAGGTTCTACGAGCAGTACTTC,.,TRBJ2-7,TRBV6-5,few
CASSADMSSYNSPLHF,TGTGCCAGCAGCGCTGACATGAGCTCCTATAATTCACCCCTCCACTTT,.,TRBJ1-6,TRBV9,once
CASNQGYNEQFF,TGTGCCAGCAATCAGGGGTACAATGAGCAGTTCTTC,.,TRBJ2-1,TRBV5-4,.
CATSRGGQGDGNQPQHF,TGTGCCACCAGCAGAGGGGGCCAGGGTGATGGCAATCAGCCCCAGCATTTT,.,TRBJ1-5,TRBV15,.
CASSQDERYEQYF,TGTGCCAGCAGCCAAGATGAACGCTACGAGCAGTACTTC,.,TRBJ2-7,TRBV4-2,.
CASSIVGQGNYEQYF,TGTGCCAGTAGTATAGTGGGACAGGGGAACTACGAGCAGTACTTC,TRBD1,TRBJ2-7,TRBV19,.
CASSPRQGASYGYTF,TGTGCCAGCAGTCCGAGGCAGGGGGCATCGTATGGCTACACCTTC,TRBD1,TRBJ1-2,TRBV6-5,.
CATSGGRSYEQYF,TGTGCCACAAGCGGGGGCCGTTCCTACGAGCAGTACTTC,TRBD2,TRBJ2-7,TRBV2,.
CASSLVGGANYGYTF,TGTGCCAGCAGCTTAGTTGGGGGGGCTAACTATGGCTACACCTTC,.,TRBJ1-2,TRBV11-2,few
CASSLAGEQPQHF,TGTGCCAGCAGCTTGGCGGGGGAGCAGCCCCAGCATTTT,.,TRBJ1-5,TRBV5-6,.
CASSGVRSSYNEQFF,TGTGCCAGCAGCGGGGTCCGAAGCTCCTACAATGAGCAGTTCTTC,.,TRBJ2-1,TRBV2,.
CASSAQTHTGELFF,TGTGCCAGCAGTGCCCAGACCCACACCGGGGAGCTGTTTTTT,.,TRBJ2-2,TRBV6-2/TRBV6-3,.
CASSPRTSEETQYF,TGTGCCAGCTCACCCCGGACTAGCGAGGAGACCCAGTACTTC,TRBD2,TRBJ2-5,TRBV18,.
CASSQATLNEKLFF,TGTGCCAGCAGCCAAGCCACGCTTAATGAAAAACTGTTTTTT,.,TRBJ1-4,TRBV4-2,.
CASSPKPGTEHTEAFF,TGTGCCAGCTCCCCTAAGCCCGGGACCGAGCACACTGAAGCTTTCTTT,.,TRBJ1-1,TRBV18,.
CASSLSDINTDTQYF,TGTGCCAGCTCACTTTCGGACATAAACACAGATACGCAGTATTTT,.,TRBJ2-3,TRBV18,.
CASSPWDRQNTEAFF,TGTGCCAGCAGCCCCTGGGACAGGCAGAACACTGAAGCTTTCTTT,TRBD1,TRBJ1-1,TRBV5-6,.
CASRGLAGSQETQYF,TGTGCCAGCAGGGGACTAGCGGGGAGCCAAGAGACCCAGTACTTC,TRBD2,TRBJ2-5,TRBV11-3,.
CASSLTPGQGAEKLFF,TGTGCCAGCAGCCTAACCCCGGGACAGGGGGCTGAAAAACTGTTTTTT,TRBD1,TRBJ1-4,TRBV7-9,.
CASSQGQFNTEAFF,TGTGCCAGCAGCCAAGGCCAGTTTAACACTGAAGCTTTCTTT,.,TRBJ1-1,TRBV3-1/TRBV3-2,.
CASSFSGVTAQYF,TGTGCCAGCAGCTTTTCGGGGGTAACGGCGCAGTATTTT,.,TRBJ2-3,TRBV5-8,few
CSGLARDIQYF,TGCAGTGGTCTAGCTAGGGACATTCAGTACTTC,.,TRBJ2-4,TRBV20-1,.
CASSYGLQRTPYF,TGTGCCAGCAGCTATGGACTCCAGCGAACTCCGTACTTC,.,TRBJ2-5,TRBV12-3/TRBV12-4,.
CASSSSGGGYEQYF,TGCGCCAGCAGCTCATCAGGGGGCGGTTACGAGCAGTACTTC,TRBD1,TRBJ2-7,TRBV5-1,.